The 28 T cell receptor beta chains in this list originate from one sample, sequenced in a study of human T cells and chemical hapten exposure. TCRdb itself ran the RACE reads through MiXCR, one entry per CDR3 protein. The sample includes some 36,000 distinct CDR3 sequences, roughly 7.6% seen only once; the top ten take over 1%. Time point defined: pre-sensitization, week 0. Stated treatment: therapeutic diphenylcyclopropenone sensitization with weekly scalp DPC. The specimen comprised whole blood, sampled in connection with sensitization to the hapten diphenylcyclopropenone (DPC). These receptors all come from a woman aged 45-59 years with alopecia areata. Some clones in this sample may be carry-over from other donors' samples.

This clonotype was counted many times. The genes are TRBV11-3 and TRBJ2-1, with 7 bases identical to TRBD1. The CDR3 totals 15 residues. J was trimmed by 8 bases and V by 6 bases; bases with no gene match: 13. CDR1 SGHNT and CDR2 YENEEA come from the germline V gene. CDR3 in DNA: TGTGCCAGCAGAGACCCAGGGGGTCCCTTTGATGAGCAGTTCTTC. It yields the protein CASRDPGGPFDEQFF.

V gene TRBV2 combines with J gene TRBJ2-2; 7 positions match TRBD2. The CDR3 runs 15 residues. CDR1 is SNHLY, CDR2 FYNNEI, per germline. J lost 4 bases, V lost 1 base, and 3 bases had no gene match. The CDR3 DNA reads as TGTGCCAGCAGTGAAGGGACTAGAGGCACCGGGGAGCTGTTTTTT. Protein product: CASSEGTRGTGELFF.

This clonotype was seen more than once but under ten times. This sequence joins TRBV29-1 and TRBJ2-3, with 12 bases that match TRBD2. CDR1 is SQVTM, CDR2 ANQGSEA, per germline. V lost 6 bases, J lost 0 bases, and 7 bases stayed unmatched. There are 16 residues in the CDR3. The chain's CDR3 is CSVDMGLAGSTDTQYF. The CDR3 nucleotides are TGCAGCGTCGATATGGGACTAGCGGGTAGCACAGATACGCAGTATTTT.

V usage is TRBV2 and J usage is TRBJ1-3, with D unclear. This CDR3 is built from 15 residues. Germline-derived CDR1 and CDR2 are SNHLY and FYNNEI. Trimming stripped 6 bases from V and 1 base from J, with 13 bases between. CDR3 in amino acids: CASSYAEASGNTIYF. In DNA form, the CDR3 reads TGTGCCAGCAGCTACGCGGAGGCGTCTGGAAACACCATATATTTT.

This clonotype was detected many times. The rearrangement joins TRBV9 to TRBJ2-1, with 8 bases identical to TRBD2. CDR1 is SGDLS and CDR2 is YYNGEE in the germline V gene. With 0 bases clipped from V and 6 bases from J, the junction kept 5 bases outside the gene matches. The CDR3 is 15 amino acids. CDR3 region: CASSVGSSGPNEQFF. The CDR3 region has the DNA TGTGCCAGCAGCGTAGGGTCTAGCGGGCCCAATGAGCAGTTCTTC.

This clonotype was seen at least ten times. The chain uses TRBV20-1 and TRBJ1-4, with D possibly matching TRBD1 (6 bases). Between the trimmed V and J ends, which lost 2 bases and 6 bases, there was a span of 10 bases. This CDR3 spans 13 amino acids. Per the germline V gene, CDR1 is DFQATT and CDR2 is SNEGSKA (reference sequence). This chain's CDR3 is CSARSRGDEKLFF. DNA for the CDR3: TGCAGTGCTAGAAGTAGGGGGGATGAAAAACTGTTTTTT.

This clonotype showed up many times. The genes are TRBV6-2 or TRBV6-3 and TRBJ2-1, with unresolved D. The CDR3 loop spans 14 amino acids. Deletions cut 6 bases from V and 0 bases from J, with 9 bases between. Germline V gene sequence: CDR1 MNHEY, CDR2 SVGEGT. The CDR3 loop is CASSHLSSYNEQFF. CDR3 in DNA: TGTGCCAGCAGCCACCTCAGCTCCTACAATGAGCAGTTCTTC.

This clonotype was detected many times. This rearrangement joins TRBV25-1 to TRBJ2-7, with 8 bases lining up with TRBD2. Trimming at V came to 2 bases and at J to 5 bases, leaving 5 bases not matched to a gene. CDR3 length: 14 amino acids. CDR1 and CDR2 from the germline V gene are MGHDK and SYGVNS. The chain's CDR3 is CASSESGRTHEQYF. The CDR3 region has the DNA TGTGCCAGCAGTGAAAGCGGGAGAACCCACGAGCAGTACTTC.

The chain couples TRBV7-2 to TRBJ2-3, with no clear D. The CDR3 is 12 residues long. V was pared by 5 bases and J by 3 bases, with 6 bases between. Germline-derived CDR1 and CDR2 are SGHTA and FQGNSA. DNA of the CDR3: TGTGCCAGCAGCCGCCTTACAGATACGCAGTATTTT. Translating it yields CASSRLTDTQYF.

The table lists this clonotype with many counts. This chain joins TRBV11-2 and TRBJ2-7; the D gene could be TRBD1 or TRBD2 (5 bases each). Trimming removed 5 bases at V and 6 bases at J, with 17 bases between. The CDR3 length is 14 residues. Germline V CDR1 and CDR2: SGHAT, FQNNGV. CDR3 nucleotide sequence: TGTGCCAGCAGCCGCTCCGCAGGGACGGGCGAGCAGTACTTC. Protein: CASSRSAGTGEQYF.

This clonotype has at least ten counts. This chain's CDR3 is CASLAGAGNTIYF. The DNA of the CDR3 is TGTGCCAGCCTCGCAGGGGCGGGAAACACCATATATTTT. The chain employs TRBV28 and TRBJ1-3; a possible D gene is TRBD1 (6 bases). Looked up from germline, CDR1 is MDHEN and CDR2 is SYDVKM. With 8 bases removed from V and 4 bases from J, the gap between germline ends came to 12 bases. This CDR3 spans 13 amino acids. The entire variable domain, with the rest obtained from reference TRBV28 and TRBJ1-3, is as follows: DVKVTQSSRYLVKRTGEKVFLECVQDMDHENMFWYRQDPGLGLRLIYFSYDVKMKEKGDIPEGYSVSREKKERFSLILESASTNQTSMYLCASLAGAGNTIYFGEGSWLTVV.

This clonotype was counted once. A much bigger clone sits one base away, suggesting this may be a read error. This chain connects TRBV6-1 to TRBJ1-5; D not certain. From germline, CDR1 is MNHNS and CDR2 SASEGT. This CDR3 spans 14 amino acids. The CDR3 is CATSDGFSNQPRHF. In nucleotides, the CDR3 is TGTGCCACCTCGGACGGTTTTAGCAATCAGCCCCGGCATTTT.

This clonotype showed up many times. This chain connects TRBV14 to TRBJ2-1, with 9 nucleotides matching TRBD1. CDR3 size: 15 residues. The junction had 11 bases not matched to a gene; V was cut back by 1 base and J by 13 bases. The germline V gene has CDR1 SGHDN and CDR2 FVKESK. The DNA for the CDR3 is TGTGCCAGCAGCCAAGGGACAGGGGCCCCGGAGTCACAGTTCTTC. This sequence encodes CASSQGTGAPESQFF. The full variable domain, in which reference TRBV14 and TRBJ2-1 provide the parts outside the CDR3, is EAGVTQFPSHSVIEKGQTVTLRCDPISGHDNLYWYRRVMGKEIKFLLHFVKESKQDESGMPNNRFLAERTGGTYSTLKVQPAELEDSGVYFCASSQGTGAPESQFFGPGTRLTVL.

The chain links TRBV29-1 to TRBJ1-1; TRBD1 matches at 9 bases. Per the germline V gene, CDR1 is SQVTM and CDR2 is ANQGSEA. The ends lost 5 bases at V and 5 bases at J; junction bases unmatched: 3. The CDR3 covers 12 residues. The CDR3 nucleotides are TGCAGCGTTCGCGGGACAGGGACTGAAGCTTTCTTT. Protein: CSVRGTGTEAFF.

The chain links TRBV29-1 to TRBJ1-2, with D perhaps TRBD1 (6 bases). CDR1 SQVTM and CDR2 ANQGSEA come from the germline V gene. The CDR3 runs 13 residues. Trimming left V 0 bases short and J 2 bases short, with 7 bases between. This chain's CDR3 is CSVEDTGNYGYTF. The CDR3 DNA reads TGCAGCGTTGAAGACACAGGGAACTATGGCTACACCTTC.

This clonotype has a count of ten or more. The chain joins TRBV7-8 to TRBJ1-5; TRBD1 is a possible D gene (5 bases). V lost 2 bases and J 2 bases, leaving 13 bases between the germline ends. The CDR3 is 16 residues long. CDR1 and CDR2 (germline): SGHVS, FQNEAQ. The CDR3 is CASSLFGGEGNQPQHF. As DNA, the CDR3 is TGTGCCAGCAGCTTATTCGGGGGTGAGGGCAATCAGCCCCAGCATTTT.

Ten or more counts support this clonotype. The V call is TRBV12-3 or TRBV12-4, the J call TRBJ1-1; tentatively, D is TRBD1 (5 bases). V lost 2 bases and J 5 bases, leaving 9 bases between the germline ends. This CDR3 region has 13 residues. The CDR3 sequence: CASSLQGSTEAFF. The CDR3 coding sequence is TGTGCCAGCAGTTTACAGGGCTCGACTGAAGCTTTCTTT.

The chain is built from TRBV3-1 and TRBJ2-7; no clear D. V gave up 3 bases and J gave up 0 bases, with 6 bases separating them. Germline V lookup: CDR1 LGHDT, CDR2 YNNKEL (reference sequence). The CDR3 loop spans 13 amino acids. The CDR3 loop reads CASSHRASYEQYF. DNA of the CDR3: TGTGCCAGCAGCCACCGAGCCTCCTACGAGCAGTACTTC.

This clonotype was seen repeatedly, ten times or more. The CDR3 is CASSRDVEGVTQYF. The DNA for the CDR3 is TGTGCCAGCAGTAGGGACGTCGAGGGGGTGACCCAGTACTTC. The V and J genes are TRBV6-1 and TRBJ2-5, with D tentatively TRBD1 (6 bases). The CDR3 extends over 14 amino acids. Germline-derived CDR1 and CDR2 are MNHNS and SASEGT. With 5 bases removed from V and 7 bases from J, the gap between germline ends came to 17 bases.

This clonotype was counted ten times or more. The chain combines TRBV7-2 with TRBJ1-5, with 7 bases fitting TRBD1. This CDR3 spans 15 amino acids. The V and J ends lost 2 bases and 2 bases, in that order; junction bases with no gene match: 3. The germline V gene encodes CDR1 SGHTA and CDR2 FQGNSA. In nucleotides, the CDR3 is TGTGCCAGCAGCTTACGGACAGGCCGCAATCAGCCCCAGCATTTT. Amino acid sequence: CASSLRTGRNQPQHF.

This clonotype was detected ten times or more. This chain links TRBV28 with TRBJ1-1, with D maybe TRBD1 (5 bases). Looked up from germline, CDR1 is MDHEN and CDR2 is SYDVKM. V was pared by 6 bases and J by 4 bases, with 9 bases between. The CDR3 length is 12 residues. The CDR3 sequence: CASRAGGTEAFF. The DNA of the CDR3 is TGTGCCAGCAGGGCGGGGGGCACTGAAGCTTTCTTT.

This clonotype was seen only a few times. V is TRBV12-3 or TRBV12-4 and J is TRBJ2-2, with D tentatively TRBD1 (5 bases). This CDR3 region has 16 residues. V lost 9 bases, J lost 3 bases, and 20 bases lay in between. The chain's CDR3 is CASLREKGRDTGELFF. The CDR3 nucleotides are TGTGCCAGTCTTCGAGAAAAGGGGCGCGACACCGGGGAGCTGTTTTTT.

The V gene is TRBV28, the J gene TRBJ1-2, with D uncertain. Germline CDR1 and CDR2: MDHEN and SYDVKM. Trimming pared 3 bases from V and 7 bases from J, leaving 9 bases between. The CDR3 loop spans 12 amino acids. The CDR3 spells CASSFGSIGYTF. In DNA form, the CDR3 reads TGTGCCAGCAGTTTCGGGAGTATTGGCTACACCTTC.

This clonotype was recorded many times. DNA for the CDR3: TGTGCCAGCTCACCACCGAACGGATACGAGCAGTACTTC. Translating gives CASSPPNGYEQYF. The chain couples TRBV18 to TRBJ2-7, with D uncertain. The V end was cut by 0 bases, the J end by 4 bases, with 7 bases between. The V gene's germline CDR1 is KGHSH and CDR2 LQKENI. The CDR3 is made up of 13 amino acids.

About this clonotype: A much larger clone differs from this one at a single base, so this may be a read error. The chain employs TRBV25-1 and TRBJ1-6, with 7 positions matching TRBD1. In germline, CDR1 is MGHDK, CDR2 SYGVNS. This CDR3 region has 12 residues. CDR3 protein: CVSRDSNSPLHF. The CDR3 DNA reads as TGTGTCAGCCGGGACAGTAATTCACCCCTCCACTTT.

This clonotype has ten or more counts. Here the CDR3 DNA reads TGCGCCAGCAGTGAGGGCAGGGAGTATGGCTACACCTTC. Its translation: CASSEGREYGYTF. The chain recombines TRBV10-2 with TRBJ1-2; possibly TRBD1 for D (5 bases). The ends were cut back, 2 bases at V and 5 bases at J, with 9 bases in the middle. CDR1 WSHSY and CDR2 SAAADI come from the germline V gene. This CDR3 comprises 13 residues.

This clonotype was detected a few times. The chain uses TRBV18 and TRBJ2-3; D is undetermined. The V gene's germline CDR1 is KGHSH and CDR2 LQKENI. V lost 2 bases, J lost 4 bases, and 4 bases lay in between. The CDR3 contains 12 residues. CDR3 residues: CASSPTADTQYF. The CDR3 nucleotides are TGTGCCAGCTCACCAACGGCAGATACGCAGTATTTT.

This rearrangement joins TRBV20-1 to TRBJ2-1; D might be TRBD2 (5 bases). CDR3 size: 11 residues. Germline loops: CDR1 DFQATT, CDR2 SNEGSKA (reference sequence). Trimming took 2 bases from V and 15 from J, leaving 14 bases between them. CDR3: CSARSGSGLFF. The CDR3, as DNA: TGCAGTGCTAGATCGGGGTCTGGTCTGTTCTTC.